These 2 T cell receptor beta chains were all obtained from the same sample, sequenced in a study of cytomegalovirus exposure and HLA in healthy donors. The study ran its PCR with 60 Vbeta and 13 Jbeta primers. Produced via immunoSEQ multiplex PCR; TCRdb's table is partial and in-frame only. In the table there are 100,000 to 150,000 clones, over 75% of which are singletons. The sample consisted of PBMCs. All receptors derive from a male donor in good health and CMV-seropositive.

V and J are TRBV19 and TRBJ2-2; TRBD2 agrees at 12 bases. The CDR3 totals 16 residues. Germline V gene data show CDR1 as LNHDA and CDR2 as SQIVND (reference sequence). V trimming: 3 bases; J trimming: 3 bases; junction bases outside the gene matches: 2. CDR3: CASSIGLAGHTGELFF. As DNA, the CDR3 is TGTGCCAGTAGTATTGGACTAGCGGGACACACCGGGGAGCTGTTTTTT.

V is TRBV7-9 and J is TRBJ2-7; 10 bases fit TRBD1. Germline V CDR1 and CDR2: SEHNR, FQNEAQ (reference sequence). The CDR3 has 15 residues. V dropped 5 bases and J dropped 4; count of bases not matched to a gene: 8. CDR3 DNA: TGTGCCAGCAGCCAATCGACAGGGGGCTATTACGAGCAGTACTTC. Amino acid sequence: CASSQSTGGYYEQYF.